This TCR beta chain was obtained from a study of T-cell memory formation after mild COVID-19. TCRdb reprocessed the 5' RACE reads with MiXCR, giving one entry per CDR3 protein. The table has about 560,000 distinct CDR3 sequences, roughly 17% seen once. The sequence derives from an adult woman who had mild COVID-19 (a few samples of this study predate the infection). Cell type and time point are not known. The sequencing sample was made of PBMCs or a T cell subset sorted from them (not recorded which).

The DNA of the CDR3 is TGTGCCAGCAGCTTATCAATCAGCGCGGATGAGCAGTTCTTC. It specifies CASSLSISADEQFF. The V call is TRBV7-9, the J call TRBJ2-1; D is unresolved. The V gene's germline CDR1 is SEHNR and CDR2 FQNEAQ (reference sequence). The V and J ends lost 2 bases and 8 bases respectively, with 13 bases between them. The CDR3 loop spans 14 amino acids.